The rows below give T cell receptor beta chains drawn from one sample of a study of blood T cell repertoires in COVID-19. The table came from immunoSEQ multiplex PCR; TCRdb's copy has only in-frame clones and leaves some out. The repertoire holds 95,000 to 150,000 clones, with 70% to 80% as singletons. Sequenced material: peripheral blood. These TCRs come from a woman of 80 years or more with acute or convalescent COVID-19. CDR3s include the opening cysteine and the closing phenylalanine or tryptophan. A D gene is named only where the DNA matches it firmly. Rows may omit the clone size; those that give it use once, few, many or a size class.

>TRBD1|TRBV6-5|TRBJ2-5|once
CASRQDRRTGTQYF
TGTGCCAGCAGGCAGGACAGGCGAACGGGGACCCAGTACTTC
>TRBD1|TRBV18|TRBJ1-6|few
CASSPDRGSPLHF
TGTGCCAGCTCACCGGACAGGGGTTCACCCCTCCACTTT
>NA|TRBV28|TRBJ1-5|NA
CASSSETEVNQPQHF
TGTGCCAGCAGTTCCGAGACAGAAGTGAATCAGCCCCAGCATTTT
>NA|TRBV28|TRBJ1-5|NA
CASSLAAGNQPQHF
TGTGCCAGCAGTTTGGCGGCAGGGAATCAGCCCCAGCATTTT
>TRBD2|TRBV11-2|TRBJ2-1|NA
CASSFTRGENEQFF
TGTGCCAGCAGCTTCACCCGGGGGGAGAATGAGCAGTTCTTC
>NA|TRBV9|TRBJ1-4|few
CASSLRGTTNEKLFF
TGTGCCAGCAGCCTCCGAGGGACAACTAATGAAAAACTGTTTTTT
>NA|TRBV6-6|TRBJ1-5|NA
CASTGPGNSNQPQHF
TGTGCCAGCACGGGTCCGGGGAATAGCAATCAGCCCCAGCATTTT
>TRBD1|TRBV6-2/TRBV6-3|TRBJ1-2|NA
CASSYSDRDNYGYTF
TGTGCCAGCAGTTACTCCGACAGGGACAACTATGGCTACACCTTC
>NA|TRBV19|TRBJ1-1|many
CASSSRANTEAFF
TGTGCCAGTAGTTCCCGAGCGAACACTGAAGCTTTCTTT
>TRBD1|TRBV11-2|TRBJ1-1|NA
CASSLGWTGGRNTEAFF
TGTGCCAGCAGCTTAGGGTGGACAGGGGGCAGGAACACTGAAGCTTTCTTT
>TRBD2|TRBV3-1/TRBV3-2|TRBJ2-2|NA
CASSQGGPGLAAGELFF
TGTGCCAGCAGCCAAGGGGGTCCGGGACTAGCGGCCGGGGAGCTGTTTTTT
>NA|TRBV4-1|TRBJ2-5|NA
CASSQEKLAQETQYF
TGCGCCAGCAGCCAAGAAAAGCTAGCGCAAGAGACCCAGTACTTC
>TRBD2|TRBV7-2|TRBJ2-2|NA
CASSSVTSFPGELFF
TGTGCCAGCAGCTCGGTGACTAGCTTCCCCGGGGAGCTGTTTTTT
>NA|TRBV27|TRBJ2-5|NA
CASSFGGFETQYF
TGTGCCAGCAGTTTCGGAGGGTTTGAGACCCAGTACTTC
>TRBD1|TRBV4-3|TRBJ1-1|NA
CASSQEQGVGEAFF
TGCGCCAGCAGCCAAGAACAGGGGGTAGGTGAAGCTTTCTTT
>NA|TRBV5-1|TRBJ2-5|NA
CASSLSTGETQYF
TGCGCCAGCAGCTTGTCAACCGGGGAGACCCAGTACTTC
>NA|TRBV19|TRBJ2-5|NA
CASSMQGQETQYF
TGTGCCAGTAGTATGCAGGGGCAAGAGACCCAGTACTTC
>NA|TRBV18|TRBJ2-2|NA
CASSPYPGDGELFF
TGTGCCAGCTCACCATACCCAGGGGACGGGGAGCTGTTTTTT
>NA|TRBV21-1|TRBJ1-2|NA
CASSKALDEHYGYTF
TGTGCCAGCAGCAAAGCTCTAGACGAGCACTATGGCTACACCTTC
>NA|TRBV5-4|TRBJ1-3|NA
CASSGGGLKGLENTIYF
TGTGCCAGCTCGGGTGGGGGCTTGAAGGGTCTGGAAAACACCATATATTTT
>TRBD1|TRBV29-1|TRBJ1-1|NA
CSGVGQAYTEAFF
TGCAGCGGGGTGGGACAGGCGTACACTGAAGCTTTCTTT
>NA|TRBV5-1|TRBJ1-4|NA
CASSLPGGSSNEKLFF
TGCGCCAGCAGCTTACCGGGGGGGTCCTCTAATGAAAAACTGTTTTTT
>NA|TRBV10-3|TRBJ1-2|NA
CAISEPRGFIGYTF
TGTGCCATCAGTGAACCCAGGGGATTCATTGGCTACACCTTC
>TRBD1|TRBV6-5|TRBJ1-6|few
CASSQDRGSSPLHF
TGTGCCAGCAGCCAGGACAGGGGAAGTTCACCCCTCCACTTT
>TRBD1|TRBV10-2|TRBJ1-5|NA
CATSDRGNNQPQHF
TGCGCCACTTCGGACAGGGGGAACAATCAGCCCCAGCATTTT
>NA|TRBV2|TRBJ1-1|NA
CASSLQGLNTEAFF
TGTGCCAGCAGTCTACAGGGCCTGAACACTGAAGCTTTCTTT
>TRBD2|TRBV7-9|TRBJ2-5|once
CASSNNEVAGGPGETQYF
TGTGCCAGCAGCAACAATGAGGTAGCGGGAGGGCCGGGGGAGACCCAGTACTTC
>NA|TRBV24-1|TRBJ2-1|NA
CATSRAGKDIEQFF
TGTGCCACCAGTCGGGCAGGGAAAGATATTGAGCAGTTCTTC
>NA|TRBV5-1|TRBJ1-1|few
CASSLEGAPLKEAFF
TGCGCCAGCAGCCTGGAAGGGGCCCCCCTGAAAGAAGCTTTCTTT
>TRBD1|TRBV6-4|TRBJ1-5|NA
CASSDSRTGANQPQHF
TGTGCCAGCAGTGACTCGCGGACAGGGGCCAATCAGCCCCAGCATTTT
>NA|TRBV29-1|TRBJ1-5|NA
CSVVIDGVSNQPQHF
TGCAGCGTTGTGATTGACGGAGTTAGCAATCAGCCCCAGCATTTT
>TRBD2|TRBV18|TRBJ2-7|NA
CASSPGEGEQYF
TGTGCCAGCTCACCAGGGGAGGGCGAGCAGTACTTC
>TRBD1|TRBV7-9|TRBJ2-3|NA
CASSTNTAGTGSTDTQYF
TGTGCCAGCAGCACAAACACTGCCGGGACAGGGTCTACAGATACGCAGTATTTT
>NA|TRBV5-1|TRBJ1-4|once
CASSSGGNEKLFF
TGCGCCAGCAGCTCGGGAGGAAATGAAAAACTGTTTTTT
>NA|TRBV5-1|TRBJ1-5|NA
CASSLSGESNQPQHF
TGCGCCAGCAGCTTGTCCGGGGAATCCAATCAGCCCCAGCATTTT
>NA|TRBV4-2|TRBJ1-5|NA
CASSQDRVGAHQPQHF
TGTGCCAGCAGCCAAGATCGCGTAGGGGCTCATCAGCCCCAGCATTTT
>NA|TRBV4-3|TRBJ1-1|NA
CASSQGGLDTEAFF
TGCGCCAGCAGCCAAGGAGGGCTAGACACTGAAGCTTTCTTT
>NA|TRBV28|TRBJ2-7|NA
CASSWDLAGGSYEQYF
TGTGCCAGCAGTTGGGATTTGGCGGGTGGGTCCTACGAGCAGTACTTC
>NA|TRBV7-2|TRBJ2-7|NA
CASRLALSSYEQYF
TGTGCCAGCAGGCTAGCTCTAAGCTCCTACGAGCAGTACTTC
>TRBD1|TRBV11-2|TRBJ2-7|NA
CASSSDRVNYEQYF
TGTGCCAGCAGCTCCGACAGGGTTAACTACGAGCAGTACTTC
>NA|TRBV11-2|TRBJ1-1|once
CASSFSEMNTEAFF
TGTGCCAGCAGCTTCTCCGAGATGAACACTGAAGCTTTCTTT
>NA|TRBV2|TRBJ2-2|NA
CASTGENTGELFF
TGTGCCAGCACCGGGGAGAACACCGGGGAGCTGTTTTTT
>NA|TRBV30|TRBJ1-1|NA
CAWAQGTEAFF
TGTGCCTGGGCCCAGGGCACTGAAGCTTTCTTT
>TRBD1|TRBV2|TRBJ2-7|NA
CASTGTGQYEQYF
TGTGCCAGCACCGGGACAGGCCAATACGAGCAGTACTTC
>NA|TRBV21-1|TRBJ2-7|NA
CASSKEGAHYEQYF
TGTGCCAGCAGCAAGGAGGGGGCCCACTACGAGCAGTACTTC